The clone carrying this T cell receptor beta chain was detected only a few times. The antigen is not known. Every sampled donor was Caucasian and healthy. TCRdb passed the 5' RACE reads through MiXCR, listing each CDR3 protein once. In the table there are 600,000 to 700,000 distinct CDR3 sequences, roughly 20% of which are singletons. V was cut by 3 bases and J by 1 base, with 11 bases left in between. In germline, CDR1 is SGHTA, CDR2 FQGNSA. The CDR3 totals 15 residues. This sample is part of a study of identical twins. Findings and caveats of the study: For cord blood, abundant beta clonotypes had fewer insertions, unlike memory repertoires, which showed none.

These same records also appear under a second study, on T cells expressing NK-cell markers.

The clonotype originates from a woman between 18 and 29 years old in good health. The J gene is TRBJ2-3, the V gene TRBV7-2, with D tentatively TRBD2 (5 bases). Specimen: PBMCs. CDR3 nucleotides: TGTGCCAGCAGCTTTGTTTCGAGGGGCACAGATACGCAGTATTTT. Encoded protein: CASSFVSRGTDTQYF. The whole variable domain, remainder taken from reference TRBV7-2 and TRBJ2-3, is GAGVSQSPSNKVTEKGKDVELRCDPISGHTALYWYRQSLGQGLEFLIYFQGNSAPDKSGLPSDRFSAERTGGSVSTLTIQRTQQEDSAVYLCASSFVSRGTDTQYFGPGTRLTVL.